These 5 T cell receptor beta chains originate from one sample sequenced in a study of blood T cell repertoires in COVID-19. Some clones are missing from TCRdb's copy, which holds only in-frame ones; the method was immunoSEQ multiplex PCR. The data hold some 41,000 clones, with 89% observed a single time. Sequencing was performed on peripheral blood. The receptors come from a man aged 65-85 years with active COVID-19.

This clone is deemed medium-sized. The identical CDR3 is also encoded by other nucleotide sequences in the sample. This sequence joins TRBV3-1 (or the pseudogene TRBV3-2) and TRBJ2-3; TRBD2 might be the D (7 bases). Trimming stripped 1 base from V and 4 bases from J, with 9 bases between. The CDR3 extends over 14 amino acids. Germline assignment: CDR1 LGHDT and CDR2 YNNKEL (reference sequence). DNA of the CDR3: TGTGCCAGCAGCCAAGGGGGGGGCGCAGATACGCAGTATTTT. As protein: CASSQGGGADTQYF.

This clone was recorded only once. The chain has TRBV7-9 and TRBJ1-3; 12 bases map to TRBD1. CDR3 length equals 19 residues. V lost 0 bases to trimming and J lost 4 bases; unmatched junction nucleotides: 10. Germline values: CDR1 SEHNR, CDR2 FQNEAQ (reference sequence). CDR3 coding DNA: TGTGCCAGCAGCTTAGCTTCTACCCGGGACAGGGGGCGAGGAAACACCATATATTTT. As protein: CASSLASTRDRGRGNTIYF.

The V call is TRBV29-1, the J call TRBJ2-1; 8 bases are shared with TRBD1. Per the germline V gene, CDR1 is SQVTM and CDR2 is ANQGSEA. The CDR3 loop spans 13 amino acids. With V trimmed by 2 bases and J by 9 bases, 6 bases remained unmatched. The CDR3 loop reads CSVEPDRGGEQFF. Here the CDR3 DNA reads TGCAGCGTTGAACCCGACAGGGGTGGTGAGCAGTTCTTC.

CDR3 region: CASSIGQGYEQYF. DNA for the CDR3: TGTGCCAGTAGTATAGGACAGGGTTACGAGCAGTACTTC. The rearrangement joins TRBV19 to TRBJ2-7; 7 bases match TRBD1. This CDR3 contains 13 residues. The trim removed 1 base at V and 4 bases at J, leaving 1 base unmatched. Germline CDR1 reads LNHDA; CDR2 reads SQIVND (reference sequence). Combining the CDR3 with reference TRBV19 and TRBJ2-7 gives the whole variable domain DGGITQSPKYLFRKEGQNVTLSCEQNLNHDAMYWYRQDPGQGLRLIYYSQIVNDFQKGDIAEGYSVSREKKESFPLTVTSAQKNPTAFYLCASSIGQGYEQYFGPGTRLTVT.

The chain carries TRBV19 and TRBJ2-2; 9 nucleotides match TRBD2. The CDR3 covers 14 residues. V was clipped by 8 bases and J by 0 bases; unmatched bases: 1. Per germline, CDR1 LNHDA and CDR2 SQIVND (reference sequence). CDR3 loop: CASGGGANTGELFF. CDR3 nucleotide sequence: TGTGCCAGTGGCGGGGGGGCGAACACCGGGGAGCTGTTTTTT.